This passage covers 6 T cell receptor beta chains from one sample sequenced in a study of neurological immune-mediated disorders. One entry per CDR3 protein, called by TCRdb with MiXCR from the 5' RACE reads. The sample yields about 79,000 distinct CDR3 sequences, roughly 14% seen once. What was sequenced was PBMCs. All receptors come from a woman between 45 and 65 years old in good health.

This clonotype was seen many times. The chain recombines TRBV5-1 with TRBJ2-7; D may be TRBD1 or TRBD2 (5 bases each). Germline values: CDR1 SGHRS, CDR2 YFSETQ. The CDR3 is made up of 16 amino acids. The ends were cut back, 2 bases at V and 1 base at J, with 16 bases in the middle. CDR3 region: CASSLHSGAGSYEQYF. CDR3 nucleotides: TGCGCCAGCAGCTTACATTCCGGGGCAGGTTCCTACGAGCAGTACTTC. The full variable domain, its missing parts supplied by reference TRBV5-1 and TRBJ2-7, is KAGVTQTPRYLIKTRGQQVTLSCSPISGHRSVSWYQQTPGQGLQFLFEYFSETQRNKGNFPGRFSGRQFSNSRSEMNVSTLELGDSALYLCASSLHSGAGSYEQYFGPGTRLTVT.

This clonotype was observed at least ten times. CDR3 DNA: TGTGCCAGCAGTTGGGACAGTGAGGTATCTTTCTTT. As protein: CASSWDSEVSFF. The chain joins TRBV12-3 or TRBV12-4 to TRBJ1-1; 7 bases map to TRBD1. CDR3 length: 12 residues. The trim removed 4 bases at V and 12 bases at J, leaving 8 bases unmatched.

This clonotype was seen repeatedly, ten times or more. The rearrangement joins TRBV20-1 to TRBJ1-5; 10 bases fit TRBD1. The CDR3 runs 16 residues. Germline CDR1 DFQATT, CDR2 SNEGSKA (reference sequence). Unmatched junction bases numbered 8, after V lost 6 bases and J lost 0 bases. Written as DNA, the CDR3 is TGCAGTGCCCGGGACAGGGGCTGGAATAGCAATCAGCCCCAGCATTTT. It yields the protein CSARDRGWNSNQPQHF.

This clonotype was counted ten times or more. The CDR3 loop reads CASSLKQELTYEQYF. The CDR3, as DNA: TGTGCCAGCAGTTTAAAACAGGAACTCACCTACGAGCAGTACTTC. This chain uses TRBV12-3 or TRBV12-4 with TRBJ2-7; D is possibly TRBD1 (5 bases). V lost 2 bases to trimming and J lost 2 bases, with 13 bases between them. The CDR3 sequence is 15 residues long.

This clonotype was observed a handful of times. This sequence joins TRBV6-2 or TRBV6-3 and TRBJ2-3; TRBD2 matches at 7 bases. The germline CDR1 and CDR2 sequences are MNHEY and SVGEGT. The CDR3 length is 16 residues. V shed 5 bases and J 2 bases; nucleotides not matched to a gene: 10. CDR3 sequence: CASSPGTNWDTDTQYF. Written as DNA, the CDR3 is TGTGCCAGCAGTCCCGGGACTAACTGGGACACAGATACGCAGTATTTT.

This clonotype was counted at least ten times. The V call is TRBV10-3, the J call TRBJ2-3, with 11 bases aligning to TRBD2. This CDR3 has 15 amino acids. Per germline, CDR1 ENHRY and CDR2 SYGVKD. V shed 5 bases and J 1 base; nucleotides not matched to a gene: 2. CDR3 bases: TGTGCCATCAGTTCGACTAGCGGGGGCACAGATACGCAGTATTTT. This gives the protein CAISSTSGGTDTQYF.